This T cell receptor beta chain was sequenced during a study of T cell responses to AZD1222 COVID-19 vaccine. The study, taken as a whole, reports: At baseline, seropositivity was found in only six or seven AZD1222 recipients. Researchers report vaccine-associated CD4 TCRs spanning spike, with dominance at 160-218 and 743-854.

Some clones are missing from TCRdb's copy, which holds only in-frame ones; the method was immunoSEQ multiplex PCR. Found here are under 150,000 clones, around nine tenths of them singletons; the top ten hold 3.4%. Of note for this clone: What it binds is unknown.

V was pared by 1 base and J by 8 bases, with 18 bases of the junction left unmatched. The CDR3 is made up of 19 amino acids. CDR1 is SGHAT, CDR2 FQNNGV, per germline. This chain joins TRBV11-2 and TRBJ2-1; 9 bases align to TRBD2. The sequenced sample was peripheral blood, obtained on day 0 of AZD1222 vaccination. This TCR derives from an adult in good health. The CDR3 nucleotides read TGTGCCAGCAGCTTAGTGGGCGGGAGGGCCCCCGGAAAGGGTTATGAGCAGTTCTTC. This translates into CASSLVGGRAPGKGYEQFF.